Each of the 23 T cell receptor beta chains below was sequenced from the same sample in a study of T cells in Graves' hyperthyroidism and ophthalmopathy. TCR beta CDR3 regions were amplified from RNA. With the HTBI primer set, the TCR CDR3 went through a first round of RT-PCR. TCRdb re-derived calls from the multiplex PCR reads in MiXCR, one entry per CDR3 protein. The sample gives 500,000 to 700,000 distinct CDR3 sequences, over 15% of which show up once; under 20% is in the top ten. The sequenced material came from blood. These receptors originate from a woman aged 18-29 years with Graves' hyperthyroidism.

V and J are TRBV5-1 and TRBJ2-1; unclear D gene. Between the trimmed V and J ends, which lost 4 bases and 8 bases, there was a span of 13 bases. The CDR3 is made up of 13 amino acids. CDR1 is SGHRS, CDR2 YFSETQ, per germline. The CDR3: CASSLTDGDEQFF. The DNA of the CDR3 is TGCGCCAGCAGCCTAACCGACGGAGATGAGCAGTTCTTC.

The chain carries TRBV20-1 and TRBJ1-1; D unresolved. The length of the CDR3 is 15 residues. The V end was cut by 0 bases, the J end by 0 bases, with 11 bases between. From germline, CDR1 is DFQATT and CDR2 SNEGSKA (reference sequence). CDR3 amino acids: CSAREREDMNTEAFF. The CDR3, as DNA: TGCAGTGCTAGAGAGCGAGAGGATATGAACACTGAAGCTTTCTTT.

As to this clonotype: A read error may be the cause here, since a much bigger clone is one base away. This rearrangement joins TRBV2 to TRBJ2-7, with no clear D. V shed 5 bases and J shed 7 bases, with 9 bases lying between them. The CDR3 totals 11 residues. Germline CDR1 is SNHLY and CDR2 is FYNNEI. The CDR3 region has the DNA TGTGCCAGCAGTAGAATGTGGGAGCAGTACTTC. It specifies CASSRMWEQYF.

The V gene is TRBV6-1, the J gene TRBJ1-4, with 9 bases that match TRBD1. CDR3 length: 14 amino acids. The junction had 3 bases not matched to a gene; V was cut back by 2 bases and J by 8 bases. Germline V gives CDR1 MNHNS, CDR2 SASEGT. This CDR3 reads CASSETGGWEKLFF. The CDR3 DNA is TGTGCCAGCAGTGAAACAGGGGGCTGGGAAAAACTGTTTTTT.

This clonotype was counted at least ten times. V is TRBV7-9 and J is TRBJ1-1, with TRBD1 as a possible D gene (6 bases). CDR3 size: 15 residues. V was trimmed by 5 bases and J by 1 base, leaving 14 bases between them. Germline V CDR1 and CDR2: SEHNR, FQNEAQ (reference sequence). The CDR3 region is CASSILDSSNTEAFF. CDR3 coding DNA: TGTGCCAGCAGCATCCTGGACAGTTCGAACACTGAAGCTTTCTTT.

This clonotype was recorded at least ten times. The chain links TRBV6-2 or TRBV6-3 to TRBJ1-1; D may be TRBD1 (5 bases). Germline V gene sequence: CDR1 MNHEY, CDR2 SVGEGT. The ends were cut back, 0 bases at V and 7 bases at J, with 27 bases in the middle. The CDR3 totals 19 residues. CDR3 region: CASSYSALWEGTSLSEAFF. In DNA, the CDR3 is TGTGCCAGCAGTTACTCGGCATTGTGGGAGGGGACCTCCTTAAGTGAAGCTTTCTTT.

This clonotype was observed a few times. The genes are TRBV4-3 and TRBJ2-5, with 8 bases that match TRBD2. Germline trimming cut 3 bases from V and 5 bases from J; bases unmatched to any gene: 8. This CDR3 spans 15 amino acids. Germline CDR1 LGHNA, CDR2 YSLEER. The CDR3 DNA reads TGCGCCAGCAGCCAGACGGGGGGGGGCAGGGAGACCCAGTACTTC. It encodes CASSQTGGGRETQYF.

The chain combines TRBV20-1 with TRBJ2-1, with D perhaps matching TRBD2 (6 bases). Trimming left V 1 base short and J 0 bases short, with 10 bases between. The V gene's germline CDR1 is DFQATT and CDR2 SNEGSKA (reference sequence). The CDR3 is 15 amino acids. The CDR3 region is CSARAGRSSYNEQFF. CDR3 bases: TGCAGTGCTAGAGCTGGGAGGAGCTCCTACAATGAGCAGTTCTTC.

This clonotype was seen a handful of times. A clone one base away is much larger, so this may be a read error. The chain links TRBV11-3 to TRBJ2-7, with D possibly TRBD1 on 6 matching bases. Between the trimmed V and J ends, which lost 5 bases and 5 bases, there was a span of 10 bases. Germline CDR1 and CDR2: SGHNT and YENEEA. This CDR3 is built from 12 residues. Here the CDR3 reads CASSRDTHEQYF. CDR3 sequence (DNA): TGTGCCAGCAGCCGGGACACCCACGAGCAGTACTTC.

On this clonotype itself: A much larger clone differs by one base, so this may be a read error. The V call is TRBV30, the J call TRBJ2-7; 8 nucleotides align to TRBD2. Unmatched junction bases numbered 12, after V lost 4 bases and J lost 7 bases. This CDR3 has 14 amino acids. Germline values: CDR1 GTSNPN, CDR2 SVGIG (reference sequence). The CDR3 protein is CAWIVLAGAGEQYF. Written as DNA, the CDR3 is TGTGCCTGGATTGTGCTAGCGGGTGCCGGGGAGCAGTACTTC.

Comments on this clonotype: Possible read error: a much larger clone is one base away. The chain uses TRBV11-2 and TRBJ2-5; maybe TRBD2 (6 bases). Trimming left V 8 bases short and J 5 bases short, with 12 bases between. CDR1 SGHAT and CDR2 FQNNGV come from the germline V gene. The CDR3 runs 12 residues. The CDR3 is CASQPAGETQYF. The CDR3 bases are TGTGCCAGCCAGCCTGCGGGGGAGACCCAGTACTTC.

The sample holds many counts of this clonotype. The chain joins TRBV9 to TRBJ2-1; the match to TRBD2 covers 9 bases. CDR1 is SGDLS and CDR2 is YYNGEE in the germline V gene. V lost 3 bases and J lost 0; bases outside the gene matches: 4. This CDR3 comprises 16 residues. CDR3 residues: CASSAISGSSYNEQFF. As DNA, the CDR3 is TGTGCCAGCAGCGCCATTAGCGGGAGCTCCTACAATGAGCAGTTCTTC.

This clonotype was detected ten times or more. The V gene is TRBV7-8, the J gene TRBJ1-5; a possible D gene is TRBD1 (5 bases). The CDR3 spans 15 residues. V lost 0 bases, J lost 10 bases, and 16 bases lay in between. Germline-derived CDR1 and CDR2 are SGHVS and FQNEAQ. As DNA, the CDR3 is TGTGCCAGCAGCTTAGCGCTATGGGACGGGTCTCCCCAGCATTTT. Its protein is CASSLALWDGSPQHF.

This clonotype was counted at least ten times. The CDR3 coding sequence is TGTGCCAGCAGCTTCCGCCCGGGGCCAGAGACCCAGTACTTC. Translating it yields CASSFRPGPETQYF. The chain uses TRBV11-3 and TRBJ2-5; D may match TRBD1 or TRBD2 (5 bases each). Trimming removed 3 bases at V and 4 bases at J, with 12 bases between. Germline loops: CDR1 SGHNT, CDR2 YENEEA. The CDR3 has 14 residues.

This rearrangement joins TRBV29-1 to TRBJ1-2; a possible D gene is TRBD1 (5 bases). Germline V gives CDR1 SQVTM, CDR2 ANQGSEA. The CDR3 is made up of 15 amino acids. The V gene lost 0 bases and the J gene lost 7 bases, with 18 bases spanning the gap. CDR3 DNA: TGCAGCGTTGAAGATCTTGCATCCTCAAGGGGTGGCTACACCTTC. Protein: CSVEDLASSRGGYTF.

This clonotype was detected a few times. The junction does not match germline at one end; this may be a read error. The CDR3 region is CASSSHPGQGGEQFF. The CDR3 DNA sequence: TGTGCTAGCAGCAGTCATCCGGGACAGGGAGGTGAGCAGTTCTTC. The chain combines TRBV7-7 with TRBJ2-1, with TRBD1 identical over 9 bases. The CDR3 has 15 residues. Germline-derived CDR1 and CDR2 are SSHAT and FNYEAQ (reference sequence).

The V gene is TRBV9, the J gene TRBJ1-2; a weak D match, TRBD1 (6 bases). Germline V CDR1 and CDR2: SGDLS, YYNGEE. CDR3 length: 13 residues. Trimming took 2 bases from V and 4 from J, leaving 9 bases between them. This chain's CDR3 is CASSVSGAYGYTF. CDR3 DNA: TGTGCCAGCAGCGTCTCGGGGGCCTATGGCTACACCTTC.

CDR3 in DNA: TGTGCTAGTGCCCCCGACAGGGTAGGCACTGAAGCTTTCTTT. This gives the protein CASAPDRVGTEAFF. The rearrangement joins TRBV12-5 to TRBJ1-1; 7 nucleotides agree with TRBD1. The CDR3 is 14 amino acids. Germline loops: CDR1 LGHNT, CDR2 FRNRAP. The V segment lost 7 bases and the J segment 4 bases; nucleotides outside the gene matches: 9.

This clonotype has just a few counts. The CDR3 bases are TGTGCCAGCAGTTTTTGGGCAGGGGGCGGTCCGGAAAAACTGTTTTTT. It translates to CASSFWAGGGPEKLFF. The chain uses TRBV28 and TRBJ1-4, with 8 bases fitting TRBD1. Trimming took 3 bases from V and 8 from J; bases not matched to a gene: 11. The CDR3 covers 16 residues. Germline CDR1 is MDHEN and CDR2 is SYDVKM.

The chain joins TRBV10-3 to TRBJ2-3; tentatively, D is TRBD2 (5 bases). CDR1 and CDR2 from the germline V gene are ENHRY and SYGVKD. V was cut by 8 bases and J by 0 bases, with 24 bases left in between. The length of the CDR3 is 18 residues. CDR3 coding DNA: TGTGCCATCGGAGGAGGCGACATCGTAGAAATAAGCACAGATACGCAGTATTTT. It yields the protein CAIGGGDIVEISTDTQYF.

In this sample, this clonotype turned up a few times. The chain has TRBV5-1 and TRBJ2-7; D call uncertain. Germline V gene sequence: CDR1 SGHRS, CDR2 YFSETQ. The CDR3 sequence is 14 residues long. V dropped 0 bases and J dropped 1 base, with 8 bases sitting between them. The chain's CDR3 is CASSLGGRSYEQYF. DNA for the CDR3: TGCGCCAGCAGCTTGGGAGGCAGGTCCTACGAGCAGTACTTC.

The chain is built from TRBV5-1 and TRBJ2-5, with 9 bases aligning to TRBD1. The CDR3 covers 18 residues. CDR1 is SGHRS and CDR2 is YFSETQ in the germline V gene. Losses at the gene ends were 4 bases for V and 7 bases for J; bases not matched to a gene: 20. The CDR3 region has the DNA TGCGCCAGCAGCAACGGACAGGGGCCGAGAGTAAGGGGCCGGACCCAGTACTTC. Encoded protein: CASSNGQGPRVRGRTQYF.

This chain links TRBV4-2 with TRBJ1-5; the D is unclear. Trimming removed 2 bases from V and 1 base from J, with 6 bases in between. This CDR3 is built from 14 residues. CDR1 and CDR2 from the germline V gene are LGHNA and YNFKEQ. CDR3 bases: TGTGCCAGCAGCCAATCCCACAGCAATCAGCCCCAGCATTTT. Translating gives CASSQSHSNQPQHF.